The clone carrying this T cell receptor beta chain was observed a few times. Its antigen is still unknown. Germline V gene sequence: CDR1 SNHLY, CDR2 FYNNEI. V was trimmed by 5 bases and J by 7 bases, leaving 11 bases between them. The CDR3 consists of 12 residues. The data originate from a study of beta chain features in type 1 diabetes. Donors underwent one heparinised blood draw, 95 to 150 mL on average. Study-wide results and caveats: Junctions at VDJ sites from type 1 diabetes patients had fewer insertions and more deletions. Type 1 diabetes patients showed a moderate but significant shortening of TCRB CDR3s in all four CD4+ subsets. The analysis here could not establish whether HLA type shapes TCRB rearrangement.

Expressed TCRB transcripts were sequenced because the isolated RNA had all been reverse transcribed beforehand. Using immunoSEQ multiplex PCR, the repertoire was profiled, and TCRdb retains in-frame clones only, with some absent. The table shows hundreds of thousands of clones, with around an eighth occurring only once. This chain connects TRBV2 to TRBJ1-2; unclear D gene. This TCR was recovered from a man younger than 35 with type 1 diabetes. The sample comprised naive CD4+ T cells from blood. CDR3 nucleotide sequence: TGTGCCAGCAGTCGACTGGGAGGTGGCTACACCTTC. Its translation is CASSRLGGGYTF.